The 24 T cell receptor beta chains listed next were all sequenced from one sample in a study of early T cells in non-severe SARS-CoV-2 infection. MiXCR, run by TCRdb on the 5' RACE reads, gives a single entry per CDR3 protein. The sample lists roughly 51,000 distinct CDR3 sequences; 7.7% were seen once. The sequencing here drew on whole blood, taken at baseline. Receptor source: an adult who was a healthcare worker with PCR-confirmed SARS-CoV-2 infection or an uninfected control (not recorded which).

The V and J genes are TRBV20-1 and TRBJ2-1; D unclear. The CDR3 extends over 13 amino acids. Germline CDR1 reads DFQATT; CDR2 reads SNEGSKA (reference sequence). V was trimmed by 6 bases and J by 0 bases, leaving 9 bases between them. Here the CDR3 reads CSAQSSSYNEQFF. For the CDR3, the DNA is TGCAGTGCGCAGAGTAGCTCCTACAATGAGCAGTTCTTC.

This clonotype was observed a few times. The genes are TRBV27 and TRBJ2-7; unclear D gene. There are 14 residues in the CDR3. Trimming took off 6 bases at V and 3 bases at J, with 15 bases between the two ends. Germline CDR1 reads MNHEY; CDR2 reads SMNVEV (reference sequence). The CDR3 loop reads CASRPALTNYEQYF. The DNA of the CDR3 is TGTGCCAGCAGACCCGCACTAACCAACTACGAGCAGTACTTC.

This clonotype was seen only a few times. This rearrangement joins TRBV18 to TRBJ2-7, with a possible D match to TRBD1 (6 bases). The ends were cut back, 6 bases at V and 0 bases at J, with 15 bases in the middle. The CDR3 totals 15 residues. From germline, CDR1 is KGHSH and CDR2 LQKENI. In DNA form, the CDR3 reads TGTGCCAGCTCGATCACAGGGACCAGCTCCTACGAGCAGTACTTC. It specifies CASSITGTSSYEQYF.

This clonotype was seen many times. This chain joins TRBV6-1 and TRBJ2-7; 9 positions agree with TRBD2. CDR1 and CDR2 (germline): MNHNS, SASEGT. With 4 bases clipped from V and 4 bases from J, the junction kept 17 bases outside the gene matches. CDR3 length equals 18 residues. The DNA of the CDR3 is TGTGCCAGCAGTGCAGCGGGAGGCACCCGAGTGTTGGTTTACGAGCAGTACTTC. The encoded protein is CASSAAGGTRVLVYEQYF.

In its sample, this clonotype was seen many times. The chain is built from TRBV20-1 and TRBJ2-2; maybe TRBD2 (5 bases). The V and J ends lost 6 bases and 7 bases respectively, with 21 bases between them. The CDR3 is made up of 15 amino acids. Germline V gives CDR1 DFQATT, CDR2 SNEGSKA (reference sequence). The DNA of the CDR3 is TGCAGTGCCCCGGGGTTGACCGGGCCCGTCGGGGAGCTGTTTTTT. This codes for CSAPGLTGPVGELFF.

Ten or more counts support this clonotype. This chain joins TRBV5-1 and TRBJ2-3, with 8 bases that match TRBD1. Germline V gives CDR1 SGHRS, CDR2 YFSETQ. The CDR3 contains 13 residues. The junction had 3 bases not matched to a gene; V was cut back by 6 bases and J by 3 bases. CDR3 loop: CASNRQGTDTQYF. DNA for the CDR3: TGCGCCAGCAATAGACAGGGGACAGATACGCAGTATTTT. Filled out from reference TRBV5-1 and TRBJ2-3, the complete variable domain reads KAGVTQTPRYLIKTRGQQVTLSCSPISGHRSVSWYQQTPGQGLQFLFEYFSETQRNKGNFPGRFSGRQFSNSRSEMNVSTLELGDSALYLCASNRQGTDTQYFGPGTRLTVL.

The gene calls are TRBV20-1 and TRBJ2-3; 12 nucleotides align to TRBD2. The V segment lost 6 bases and the J segment 4 bases; nucleotides outside the gene matches: 8. Germline CDR1 reads DFQATT; CDR2 reads SNEGSKA (reference sequence). This CDR3 region has 15 residues. The CDR3 region has the DNA TGCAGTGCAACGAGGACTAGCGGGAACGCAGATACGCAGTATTTT. It yields the protein CSATRTSGNADTQYF.

This clonotype showed up just a few times. The genes are TRBV20-1 and TRBJ2-5; D may be TRBD1 or TRBD2 (6 bases each). Germline lookup yields CDR1 DFQATT and CDR2 SNEGSKA (reference sequence). The CDR3 has 13 residues. V was pared by 5 bases and J by 6 bases, with 16 bases between. The CDR3 reads CSALTGAGKTQYF. For the CDR3, the DNA is TGCAGTGCTCTCACGGGGGCCGGAAAGACCCAGTACTTC.

This clonotype was counted a few times. The CDR3 here is CASSPPGAYNEQFF. The CDR3 DNA is TGTGCCAGCAGCCCCCCGGGCGCCTACAATGAGCAGTTCTTC. The chain recombines TRBV3-1 with TRBJ2-1, with D hard to call. Trimming cost V 4 bases and J 2 bases, with 9 bases left between them. CDR1 LGHDT and CDR2 YNNKEL come from the germline V gene (reference sequence). CDR3 length equals 14 residues.

In DNA, the CDR3 is TGTGCCAGCAGACAACGGACTAGCCCTAAAGAGACCCAGTACTTC. It codes for CASRQRTSPKETQYF. This chain uses TRBV28 with TRBJ2-5, with 8 bases fitting TRBD2. V lost 6 bases, J lost 3 bases, and 9 bases stayed unmatched. The CDR3 runs 15 residues. Per germline, CDR1 MDHEN and CDR2 SYDVKM.

J is TRBJ2-3 and V is TRBV7-2, with D hard to call. Germline CDR1 reads SGHTA; CDR2 reads FQGNSA. The germline V and J ends were trimmed by 3 bases and 6 bases, with 7 bases remaining between them. The CDR3 length is 12 residues. The CDR3 DNA reads as TGTGCCAGCAGCTTTTCCCCCGATACGCAGTATTTT. Translation: CASSFSPDTQYF.

This clonotype has a handful of counts. The CDR3 sequence: CSARVLAEETQYF. The CDR3 DNA reads as TGCAGTGCTAGAGTCCTCGCCGAAGAGACCCAGTACTTC. This sequence joins TRBV20-1 and TRBJ2-5; D remains ambiguous. Germline V gene data show CDR1 as DFQATT and CDR2 as SNEGSKA (reference sequence). The V and J ends lost 1 base and 3 bases respectively, with 9 bases between them. The CDR3 contains 13 residues.

Only a few counts were recorded for this clonotype. The chain recombines TRBV4-1 with TRBJ2-6; a weak D match, TRBD1 (6 bases). V lost 2 bases, J lost 2 bases, and 10 bases lay in between. The CDR3 is 16 residues long. CDR1 is MGHRA, CDR2 YSYEKL, per germline. DNA of the CDR3: TGCGCCAGCAGCCAAACGCACAGGGCTGGGGCCAACGTCCTGACTTTC. The encoded protein is CASSQTHRAGANVLTF.

Concerning this clonotype itself: This may arise from a read error, as a much more abundant clone is one base away. V gene TRBV19 combines with J gene TRBJ1-5, with a possible D match to TRBD1 (5 bases). The CDR3 spans 13 residues. Germline values: CDR1 LNHDA, CDR2 SQIVND (reference sequence). Here the CDR3 reads CVSTQGNNQPQHF. The CDR3 DNA reads as TGTGTCAGTACCCAGGGTAACAATCAGCCCCAGCATTTT.

This clonotype was detected ten times or more. One end of the junction does not line up with germline, which may come from a read error. The V call is TRBV7-2, the J call TRBJ2-5, with D possibly TRBD2 on 5 matching bases. Germline lookup yields CDR1 SGHTA and CDR2 FQGNSA. This CDR3 comprises 14 residues. The CDR3 coding sequence is TGTGCCAGCAGCCCTACTAGGGTCCAAGAGACTCAGTACTTC. Protein sequence: CASSPTRVQETQYF.

This clonotype occurred a few times. The chain links TRBV30 to TRBJ2-1, with D unresolved. V was shortened by 2 bases and J by 5 bases, with 13 bases between the two germline ends. CDR1 and CDR2 (germline): GTSNPN, SVGIG (reference sequence). CDR3 size: 14 residues. The CDR3 region is CAWSSPDPDNEQFF. The CDR3 region has the DNA TGTGCCTGGAGTTCCCCGGACCCTGACAATGAGCAGTTCTTC. Full variable domain (remainder filled in from reference TRBV30 and TRBJ2-1): SQTIHQWPATLVQPVGSPLSLECTVEGTSNPNLYWYRQAAGRGLQLLFYSVGIGQISSEVPQNLSASRPQDRQFILSSKKLLLSDSGFYLCAWSSPDPDNEQFFGPGTRLTVL.

This chain uses TRBV7-2 with TRBJ2-1; D is unresolved. V was pared by 1 base and J by 9 bases, with 10 bases between. This CDR3 is 13 amino acids long. Germline loops: CDR1 SGHTA, CDR2 FQGNSA. The chain's CDR3 is CASSLGVVAEQFF. The CDR3, as DNA: TGTGCCAGCAGCTTAGGAGTAGTTGCTGAGCAGTTCTTC.

Remarks on this clonotype: A junction end diverges from the germline sequence, so it may reflect a read error. CDR3: CASSPQGATGELFF. In nucleotides, the CDR3 is TGTGCTAGCAGCCCACAGGGGGCCACCGGGGAGCTGTTTTTT. The J gene is TRBJ2-2, the V gene TRBV7-7, with 9 bases lining up with TRBD1. The germline V gene has CDR1 SSHAT and CDR2 FNYEAQ (reference sequence). This CDR3 has 14 amino acids.

For this clonotype: Relative to the germline gene, one junction end is altered; a read error may explain this. The chain combines TRBV27 with TRBJ2-1, with 12 bases matching TRBD2. From germline, CDR1 is MNHEY and CDR2 SMNVEV (reference sequence). The CDR3 totals 13 residues. CDR3 region: CASSPRTSGAHSF. The CDR3 DNA follows: TGTGCCAGCAGTCCTCGGACTAGCGGGGCCCATAGTTTC.

The chain recombines TRBV12-3 or TRBV12-4 with TRBJ1-6, with 9 bases fitting TRBD1. The CDR3 is 16 residues long. Germline trimming cut 3 bases from V and 11 bases from J; bases unmatched to any gene: 11. CDR3 sequence: CASSLYAGTGFTPLHF. The CDR3 nucleotides are TGTGCCAGCAGTTTGTACGCTGGGACAGGGTTTACACCCCTCCACTTT.

This chain links TRBV12-3 or TRBV12-4 with TRBJ2-5; perhaps TRBD2 as D (5 bases). The V end lost 5 bases, the J end lost 4 bases, and 11 bases lay between the germline ends. This CDR3 contains 13 residues. The CDR3 sequence is CASSLDLRETQYF. The CDR3 bases are TGTGCCAGCAGTCTGGACTTAAGAGAGACCCAGTACTTC.

This clonotype was recorded many times. The rearrangement uses TRBV3-1 and TRBJ2-1; D remains unclear. Germline loops: CDR1 LGHDT, CDR2 YNNKEL (reference sequence). This CDR3 has 12 residues. V was cut by 4 bases and J by 7 bases, with 8 bases left in between. CDR3 amino acids: CASSRQWNEQFF. CDR3 in DNA: TGTGCCAGCAGCCGTCAGTGGAATGAGCAGTTCTTC.

This clonotype was counted between two and nine times. The chain uses TRBV5-1 and TRBJ1-1; 10 nucleotides match TRBD1. V shed 3 bases, J shed 6 bases, and the junction held 14 bases outside the gene matches. CDR3 length: 17 residues. CDR1 is SGHRS and CDR2 is YFSETQ in the germline V gene. In DNA form, the CDR3 reads TGCGCCAGCAGCTCGCGGGACAGGGGTGCAACGAATGCTGAAGCTTTCTTT. The encoded protein is CASSSRDRGATNAEAFF.

This clonotype was picked up many times. The rearrangement links TRBV7-9 to TRBJ2-7, with 10 bases identical to TRBD2. Germline CDR1 SEHNR, CDR2 FQNEAQ (reference sequence). The ends lost 6 bases at V and 3 bases at J; junction bases unmatched: 5. CDR3 length equals 14 residues. For the CDR3, the DNA is TGTGCCAGCAGACCTACTAGCGGGATCTACGAGCAGTACTTC. This codes for CASRPTSGIYEQYF. The variable domain in full, completed from reference TRBV7-9 and TRBJ2-7, reads DTGVSQNPRHKITKRGQNVTFRCDPISEHNRLYWYRQTLGQGPEFLTYFQNEAQLEKSRLLSDRFSAERPKGSFSTLEIQRTEQGDSAMYLCASRPTSGIYEQYFGPGTRLTVT.